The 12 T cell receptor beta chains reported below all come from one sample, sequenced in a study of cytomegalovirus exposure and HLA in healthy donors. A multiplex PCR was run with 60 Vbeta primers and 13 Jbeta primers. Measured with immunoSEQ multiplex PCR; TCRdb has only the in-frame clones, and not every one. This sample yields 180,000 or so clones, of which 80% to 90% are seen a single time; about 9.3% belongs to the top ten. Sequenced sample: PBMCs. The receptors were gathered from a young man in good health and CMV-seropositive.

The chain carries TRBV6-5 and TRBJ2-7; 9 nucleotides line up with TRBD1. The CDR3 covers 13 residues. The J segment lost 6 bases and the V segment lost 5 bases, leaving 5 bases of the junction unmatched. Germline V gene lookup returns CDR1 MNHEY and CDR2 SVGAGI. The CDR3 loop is CASSVDRGGEQYF. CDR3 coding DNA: TGTGCCAGCAGTGTGGACAGGGGCGGCGAGCAGTACTTC.

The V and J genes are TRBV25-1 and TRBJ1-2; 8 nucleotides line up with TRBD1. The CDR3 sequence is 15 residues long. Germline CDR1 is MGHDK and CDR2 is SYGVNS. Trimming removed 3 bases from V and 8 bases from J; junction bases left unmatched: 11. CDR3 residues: CASSDPGQGAPGYTF. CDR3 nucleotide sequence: TGTGCCAGCAGTGACCCAGGACAGGGAGCCCCCGGCTACACCTTC.

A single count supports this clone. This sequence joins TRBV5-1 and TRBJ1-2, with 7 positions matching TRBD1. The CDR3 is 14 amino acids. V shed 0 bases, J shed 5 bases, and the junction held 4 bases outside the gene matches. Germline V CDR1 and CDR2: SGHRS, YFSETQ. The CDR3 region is CASSLESGGYGYTF. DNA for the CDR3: TGCGCCAGCAGCTTGGAGTCAGGGGGTTATGGCTACACCTTC.

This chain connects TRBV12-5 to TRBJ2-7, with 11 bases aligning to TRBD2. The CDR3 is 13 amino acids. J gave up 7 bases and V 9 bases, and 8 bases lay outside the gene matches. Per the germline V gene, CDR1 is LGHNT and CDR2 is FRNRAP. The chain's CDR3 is CARVTSGVGEQYF. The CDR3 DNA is TGTGCTAGGGTGACTAGCGGGGTGGGAGAGCAGTACTTC.

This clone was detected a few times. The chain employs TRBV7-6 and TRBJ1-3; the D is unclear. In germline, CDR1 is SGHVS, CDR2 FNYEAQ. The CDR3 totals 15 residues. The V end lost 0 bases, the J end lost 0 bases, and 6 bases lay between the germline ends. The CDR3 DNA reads TGTGCCAGCAGCTTAGCGCGGCCCTCTGGAAACACCATATATTTT. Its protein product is CASSLARPSGNTIYF. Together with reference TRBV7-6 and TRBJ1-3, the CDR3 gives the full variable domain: GAGVSQSPRYKVTKRGQDVALRCDPISGHVSLYWYRQALGQGPEFLTYFNYEAQQDKSGLPNDRFSAERPEGSISTLTIQRTEQRDSAMYRCASSLARPSGNTIYFGEGSWLTVV.

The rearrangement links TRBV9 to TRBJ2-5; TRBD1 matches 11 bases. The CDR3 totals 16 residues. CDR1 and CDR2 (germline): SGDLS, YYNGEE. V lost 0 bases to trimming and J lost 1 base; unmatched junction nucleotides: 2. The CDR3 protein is CASSVAGTGGQETQYF. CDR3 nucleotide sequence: TGTGCCAGCAGCGTAGCCGGGACAGGGGGCCAAGAGACCCAGTACTTC.

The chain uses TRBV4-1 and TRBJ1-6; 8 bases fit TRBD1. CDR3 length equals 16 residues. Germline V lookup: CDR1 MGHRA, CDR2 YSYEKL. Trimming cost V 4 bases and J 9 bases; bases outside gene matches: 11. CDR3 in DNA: TGCGCCAGCAGCCCCTTCCAGGGGGCGAGTGGTTCACCCCTCCACTTT. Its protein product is CASSPFQGASGSPLHF.

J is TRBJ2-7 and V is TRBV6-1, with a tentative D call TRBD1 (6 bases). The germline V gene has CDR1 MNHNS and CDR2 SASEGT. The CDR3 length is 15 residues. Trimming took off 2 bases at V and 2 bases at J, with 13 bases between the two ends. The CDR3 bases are TGTGCCAGCAGTGAACGGATGGGGGCCACCTACGAGCAGTACTTC. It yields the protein CASSERMGATYEQYF.

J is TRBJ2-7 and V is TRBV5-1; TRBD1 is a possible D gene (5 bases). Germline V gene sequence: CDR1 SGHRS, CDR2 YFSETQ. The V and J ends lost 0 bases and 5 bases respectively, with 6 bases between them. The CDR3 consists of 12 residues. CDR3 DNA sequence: TGCGCCAGCAGCTTGGAGGGGAACGAGCAGTACTTC. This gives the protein CASSLEGNEQYF.

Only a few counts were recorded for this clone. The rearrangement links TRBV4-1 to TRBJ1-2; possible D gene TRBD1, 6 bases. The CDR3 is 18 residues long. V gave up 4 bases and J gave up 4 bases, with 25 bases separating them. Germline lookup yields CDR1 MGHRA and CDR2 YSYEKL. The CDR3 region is CASSPKATGQLPIYGYTF. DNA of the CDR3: TGCGCCAGCAGCCCGAAGGCGACAGGTCAGCTCCCTATCTATGGCTACACCTTC.

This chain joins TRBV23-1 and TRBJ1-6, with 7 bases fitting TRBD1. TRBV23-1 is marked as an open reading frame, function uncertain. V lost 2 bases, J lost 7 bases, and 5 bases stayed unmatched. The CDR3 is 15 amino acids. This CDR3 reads CASSQRQGGNSPLHF. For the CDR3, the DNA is TGCGCCAGCAGTCAACGGCAGGGGGGAAATTCACCCCTCCACTTT.

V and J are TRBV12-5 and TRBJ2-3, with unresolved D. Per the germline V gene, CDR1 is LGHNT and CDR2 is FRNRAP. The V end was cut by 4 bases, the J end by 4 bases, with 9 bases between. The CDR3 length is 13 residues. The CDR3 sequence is CASGSPKPDTQYF. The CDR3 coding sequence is TGTGCTAGTGGTTCGCCGAAGCCAGATACGCAGTATTTT.